These 12 T cell receptor beta chains share one sample of origin, sequenced in a study of T cell responses to AZD1222 COVID-19 vaccine. Some clones are missing from TCRdb's copy, which holds only in-frame ones; the method was immunoSEQ multiplex PCR. The table lists more than 150,000 clones, 92% of them singletons, with 1% to 1.5% in the top ten. Specimen: peripheral blood, collected 28 days after the second AZD1222 dose. The receptors were sampled from an adult who received the AZD1222 COVID-19 vaccine.

This rearrangement joins TRBV18 to TRBJ1-2; no clear D gene. Germline V gene sequence: CDR1 KGHSH, CDR2 LQKENI. This CDR3 contains 12 residues. The ends were cut back, 3 bases at V and 6 bases at J, with 8 bases in the middle. The CDR3 reads CASSPLSDGYTF. For the CDR3, the DNA is TGTGCCAGCTCACCGTTATCCGATGGCTACACCTTC.

The chain has TRBV2 and TRBJ1-1, with TRBD1 matching over 7 bases. The junction had 15 bases not matched to a gene; V was cut back by 7 bases and J by 1 base. This CDR3 has 17 residues. From germline, CDR1 is SNHLY and CDR2 FYNNEI. The CDR3 nucleotides read TGTGCCAGCACCTCGGGACAGCCGATGAATCCGAACACTGAAGCTTTCTTT. Its translation: CASTSGQPMNPNTEAFF.

The rearrangement joins TRBV10-3 to TRBJ2-7; TRBD2 aligns across 14 bases. Germline assignment: CDR1 ENHRY and CDR2 SYGVKD. The V segment lost 2 bases and the J segment 4 bases; nucleotides outside the gene matches: 7. The CDR3 totals 17 residues. In DNA, the CDR3 is TGTGCCATCAGTGAGGCCCTAGGGACTAGCGGGAGTTACGAGCAGTACTTC. Translating gives CAISEALGTSGSYEQYF.

The V gene is TRBV6-2 or TRBV6-3, the J gene TRBJ2-3; 8 nucleotides agree with TRBD1. The J segment lost 1 base and the V segment lost 2 bases, leaving 5 bases of the junction unmatched. CDR1 is MNHEY and CDR2 is SVGEGT in the germline V gene. CDR3 length: 16 residues. CDR3 in amino acids: CASSYLTGVGTDTQYF. CDR3 in DNA: TGTGCCAGCAGTTACCTGACAGGGGTCGGCACAGATACGCAGTATTTT.

The chain has TRBV18 and TRBJ1-2, with D possibly TRBD1 on 6 matching bases. The germline CDR1 and CDR2 sequences are KGHSH and LQKENI. V was clipped by 5 bases and J by 3 bases, with 16 bases between them. The length of the CDR3 is 15 residues. Here the CDR3 reads CASSSDTGYHYGYTF. CDR3 in DNA: TGTGCCAGCTCATCGGACACAGGGTATCACTATGGCTACACCTTC.

The chain couples TRBV6-4 to TRBJ1-2; no clear D gene. The V end lost 0 bases, the J end lost 8 bases, and 10 bases lay between the germline ends. Germline V lookup: CDR1 MRHNA, CDR2 SNTAGT. This CDR3 comprises 13 residues. CDR3 in DNA: TGTGCCAGCAGTGACTCGAGCGTGGGGGGCTACACCTTC. Translation: CASSDSSVGGYTF.

The rearrangement uses TRBV5-1 and TRBJ1-1; 8 bases map to TRBD1. Germline CDR1 and CDR2: SGHRS and YFSETQ. V lost 2 bases to trimming and J lost 5 bases; unmatched junction nucleotides: 5. The CDR3 loop spans 14 amino acids. The CDR3 is CASSFAGGGTEAFF. The DNA for the CDR3 is TGCGCCAGCAGCTTCGCAGGGGGCGGAACTGAAGCTTTCTTT.

The chain combines TRBV3-1 (or the pseudogene TRBV3-2) with TRBJ1-2, with no clear D. Germline V gene lookup returns CDR1 LGHDT and CDR2 YNNKEL (reference sequence). The CDR3 contains 14 residues. Trimming left V 5 bases short and J 5 bases short, with 15 bases between. CDR3 DNA: TGTGCCAGCAGCTCCCCCAATCGTTTGTATGGCTACACCTTC. It codes for CASSSPNRLYGYTF.

This chain uses TRBV2 with TRBJ2-1, with TRBD2 identical over 10 bases. V trimming: 7 bases; J trimming: 8 bases; junction bases outside the gene matches: 11. The germline V gene has CDR1 SNHLY and CDR2 FYNNEI. The CDR3 has 15 residues. DNA for the CDR3: TGTGCCAGCATGCGGAGCGGGAGGGCCAGGGATGAGCAGTTCTTC. It yields the protein CASMRSGRARDEQFF.

The chain combines TRBV9 with TRBJ2-6; D gene ambiguous. Germline V gene data show CDR1 as SGDLS and CDR2 as YYNGEE. The CDR3 contains 15 residues. V lost 1 base and J 0 bases, leaving 5 bases between the germline ends. Here the CDR3 DNA reads TGTGCCAGCAGCGTATCTTTCTCTGGGGCCAACGTCCTGACTTTC. Its protein is CASSVSFSGANVLTF.

The V call is TRBV10-1, the J call TRBJ1-2, with a tentative D call TRBD1 (5 bases). The CDR3 contains 16 residues. Germline V gene sequence: CDR1 WNHNN, CDR2 SYGVQD (reference sequence). V gave up 0 bases and J gave up 3 bases, with 14 bases separating them. The CDR3 is CASSESSGGGYYGYTF. In nucleotides, the CDR3 is TGCGCCAGCAGTGAGTCGTCCGGGGGAGGGTACTATGGCTACACCTTC.

This clone was seen just once. The chain is built from TRBV6-5 and TRBJ2-3, with D perhaps given as TRBD1 or TRBD2 (5 bases each). V shed 4 bases and J shed 0 bases, with 14 bases lying between them. CDR3 length: 16 amino acids. Germline CDR1 reads MNHEY; CDR2 reads SVGAGI. CDR3 in amino acids: CASSSYRTSSTDTQYF. The CDR3 nucleotides are TGTGCCAGCAGTTCTTACAGGACTTCTAGCACAGATACGCAGTATTTT.